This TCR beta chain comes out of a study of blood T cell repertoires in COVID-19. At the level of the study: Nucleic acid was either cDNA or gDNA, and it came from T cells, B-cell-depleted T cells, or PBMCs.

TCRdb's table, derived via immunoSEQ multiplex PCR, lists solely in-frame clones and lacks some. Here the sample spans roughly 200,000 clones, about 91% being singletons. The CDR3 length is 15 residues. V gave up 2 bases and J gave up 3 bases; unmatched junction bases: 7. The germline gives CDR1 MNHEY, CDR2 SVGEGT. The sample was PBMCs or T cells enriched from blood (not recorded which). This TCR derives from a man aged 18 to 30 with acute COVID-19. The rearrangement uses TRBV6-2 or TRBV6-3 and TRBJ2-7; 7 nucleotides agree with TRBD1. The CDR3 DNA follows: TGTGCCAGCAGTTACCTGCGACAGGGTAACTACGAGCAGTACTTC. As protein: CASSYLRQGNYEQYF.